This paragraph covers one T cell receptor (beta chain) sequence. The data originate from a study of blood T cell repertoires in COVID-19. Background on the study: The United States, Italy and Spain supplied acute and convalescent COVID-19 samples. Sources were T cells, B-cell-depleted T cells, or PBMCs; the material itself was cDNA or gDNA.

Recruited during active infection, patients (from Seattle) were subsequently followed longitudinally. In the authors' methods: Using reference gene primer amplification, nucleated cell counts were estimated. Profiled with immunoSEQ multiplex PCR; TCRdb holds only in-frame clones, not every one. V and J calls and clone size are those listed in that table; D and trimming were worked out from the DNA. This table holds about 180,000 clones, around 87% found once. This CDR3 comprises 14 residues. Trimming removed 1 base from V and 5 bases from J, with 11 bases in between. CDR1 and CDR2 from the germline V gene are SEHNR and FQNEAQ (reference sequence).

This clonotype was obtained from a woman in her 70s with COVID-19, enrolled during active disease. Material: peripheral blood. The V gene is TRBV7-9, the J gene TRBJ2-5; tentatively, D is TRBD1 (5 bases). The CDR3 DNA reads as TGTGCCAGCAGCTTAGAAGACAGTTTCGAGACCCAGTACTTC. Residues: CASSLEDSFETQYF.